This passage covers 16 T cell receptor beta chains from one sample sequenced in a study of cytomegalovirus exposure and HLA in healthy donors. Use of 60 Vbeta and 13 Jbeta primers characterized the PCR. The method was immunoSEQ multiplex PCR; TCRdb's version includes in-frame clones alone and lacks a portion of them. Of some 170,000 clones in the sample, more than 80% were seen once. Sequencing input: PBMCs. Receptor source: a woman between 18 and 30 years old in good health and CMV-seronegative.

The V call is TRBV19, the J call TRBJ1-2; D not resolved. CDR1 is LNHDA, CDR2 SQIVND, per germline (reference sequence). The V end lost 4 bases, the J end lost 4 bases, and 13 bases lay between the germline ends. The CDR3 loop spans 14 amino acids. CDR3 DNA sequence: TGTGCCAGTAGTACGTTACAGACGTCCTATGGCTACACCTTC. Its protein is CASSTLQTSYGYTF.

A remark on this clone: An end of the junction does not agree with germline; a read error may underlie this. V usage is TRBV27 and J usage is TRBJ2-3; TRBD2 is a possible D gene (5 bases). CDR1 and CDR2 from the germline V gene are MNHEY and SMNVEV (reference sequence). CDR3 length: 17 residues. CDR3 loop: CVSTPWSERASTDTQYF. The CDR3 DNA reads as TGTGTCAGCACCCCTTGGTCAGAGAGGGCTAGCACAGATACGCAGTATTTT.

The V gene is TRBV10-2, the J gene TRBJ2-7; D is possibly TRBD1 (6 bases). This CDR3 region has 17 residues. Trimming stripped 6 bases from V and 0 bases from J, with 21 bases between. CDR1 WSHSY and CDR2 SAAADI come from the germline V gene. The CDR3 sequence is CASREPSAGATSYEQYF. CDR3 coding DNA: TGCGCCAGCAGAGAGCCGTCGGCAGGGGCGACCTCCTACGAGCAGTACTTC.

J is TRBJ2-5 and V is TRBV2; D might be TRBD2 (6 bases). V shed 6 bases and J shed 2 bases, with 13 bases lying between them. Germline V gene lookup returns CDR1 SNHLY and CDR2 FYNNEI. The CDR3 covers 14 residues. CDR3 DNA: TGTGCCAGCAGCCCACTAGCACAACAAGAGACCCAGTACTTC. It specifies CASSPLAQQETQYF.

V and J are TRBV6-5 and TRBJ1-2, with TRBD1 matching 8 bases. V dropped 5 bases and J dropped 0; count of bases not matched to a gene: 5. Germline assignment: CDR1 MNHEY and CDR2 SVGAGI. This CDR3 spans 15 amino acids. CDR3 nucleotides: TGTGCCAGCAGTCGGGACAGGAGAACTAACTATGGCTACACCTTC. Protein sequence: CASSRDRRTNYGYTF.

The V call is TRBV29-1, the J call TRBJ1-1; weak D call: TRBD1 (5 bases). This CDR3 is 13 amino acids long. Trimming removed 4 bases at V and 0 bases at J, with 9 bases between. Per germline, CDR1 SQVTM and CDR2 ANQGSEA. This CDR3 is CSVVGPMNTEAFF. Written as DNA, the CDR3 is TGCAGCGTTGTGGGGCCTATGAACACTGAAGCTTTCTTT.

This clone appeared a few times. The J gene is TRBJ1-4, the V gene TRBV9; 7 bases are shared with TRBD1. With 0 bases clipped from V and 8 bases from J, the junction kept 7 bases outside the gene matches. CDR3 length: 15 residues. CDR1 and CDR2 (germline): SGDLS, YYNGEE. The chain's CDR3 is CASSVGGTAQEKLFF. CDR3 nucleotides: TGTGCCAGCAGCGTAGGAGGGACAGCGCAAGAAAAACTGTTTTTT. Based on the CDR3 plus reference TRBV9 and TRBJ1-4, the full variable domain is DSGVTQTPKHLITATGQRVTLRCSPRSGDLSVYWYQQSLDQGLQFLIQYYNGEERAKGNILERFSAQQFPDLHSELNLSSLELGDSALYFCASSVGGTAQEKLFFGSGTQLSVL.

J is TRBJ2-5 and V is TRBV7-3; 8 nucleotides line up with TRBD2. Unmatched junction bases numbered 4, after V lost 6 bases and J lost 1 base. CDR1 is SGHTA, CDR2 FQGTGA, per germline. This CDR3 is 14 amino acids long. The CDR3 protein is CASSRSGGQETQYF. The CDR3 DNA reads TGTGCCAGCAGTCGAAGCGGGGGCCAAGAGACCCAGTACTTC.

The chain is built from TRBV9 and TRBJ1-4; 8 bases align to TRBD1. CDR1 and CDR2 (germline): SGDLS, YYNGEE. V shed 3 bases, J shed 10 bases, and the junction held 11 bases outside the gene matches. The CDR3 sequence is 15 residues long. This chain's CDR3 is CASSASGQGRGKLFF. CDR3 in DNA: TGTGCCAGCAGCGCCTCTGGACAGGGTAGGGGAAAACTGTTTTTT.

The genes are TRBV6-5 and TRBJ1-2; no definite D call. CDR3 size: 16 residues. Germline lookup yields CDR1 MNHEY and CDR2 SVGAGI. Trimming pared 2 bases from V and 5 bases from J, leaving 18 bases between. CDR3 sequence (DNA): TGTGCCAGCAGTTACGACTCGGGTATAAGCAAGTATGGCTACACCTTC. This gives the protein CASSYDSGISKYGYTF.

This chain joins TRBV19 and TRBJ2-1, with TRBD1 matching over 8 bases. Trimming cost V 10 bases and J 4 bases; bases outside gene matches: 9. Per germline, CDR1 LNHDA and CDR2 SQIVND (reference sequence). The CDR3 runs to 14 residues. The CDR3 is CATQDRGDYNEQFF. The CDR3, as DNA: TGTGCCACTCAAGACAGGGGAGATTACAATGAGCAGTTCTTC.

In this sample, this clone turned up once. V usage is TRBV11-3 and J usage is TRBJ2-7, with D maybe TRBD1 (6 bases). CDR1 SGHNT and CDR2 YENEEA come from the germline V gene. CDR3 length: 13 residues. Deletions cut 2 bases from V and 1 base from J, with 6 bases between. The CDR3, as DNA: TGTGCCAGCAGCTTAAGGGGGTCCTACGAGCAGTACTTC. Its protein product is CASSLRGSYEQYF.

The J gene is TRBJ1-1, the V gene TRBV6-1, with 7 bases fitting TRBD1. From germline, CDR1 is MNHNS and CDR2 SASEGT. The V gene end was trimmed by 6 bases and the J gene end by 5 bases; junction bases not matched to a gene: 9. The CDR3 is 14 residues long. The CDR3, as DNA: TGTGCCAGCAGGGACAGGCCCTCAAGGACTGAAGCTTTCTTT. Protein product: CASRDRPSRTEAFF.

The chain employs TRBV6-1 and TRBJ1-1, with D uncertain. V shed 2 bases and J shed 0 bases, with 13 bases lying between them. The CDR3 extends over 16 amino acids. Germline CDR1 MNHNS, CDR2 SASEGT. The DNA of the CDR3 is TGTGCCAGCAGTGAACCGCTAGCGGAATTGAACACTGAAGCTTTCTTT. Amino acids: CASSEPLAELNTEAFF.

The rearrangement uses TRBV11-2 and TRBJ2-5, with D hard to call. The germline V and J ends were trimmed by 5 bases and 1 base, with 14 bases remaining between them. Germline V gives CDR1 SGHAT, CDR2 FQNNGV. The CDR3 extends over 15 amino acids. Here the CDR3 reads CASSQTPLFQETQYF. DNA for the CDR3: TGTGCCAGCAGCCAGACCCCACTATTCCAAGAGACCCAGTACTTC.

The sample holds a few counts of this clone. The rearrangement links TRBV5-1 to TRBJ2-7, with TRBD2 as a possible D gene (5 bases). The ends were cut back, 0 bases at V and 6 bases at J, with 13 bases in the middle. This CDR3 comprises 14 residues. Per the germline V gene, CDR1 is SGHRS and CDR2 is YFSETQ. CDR3 sequence: CASSLGEGSGEQYF. CDR3 in DNA: TGCGCCAGCAGCTTGGGAGAGGGAAGCGGCGAGCAGTACTTC.